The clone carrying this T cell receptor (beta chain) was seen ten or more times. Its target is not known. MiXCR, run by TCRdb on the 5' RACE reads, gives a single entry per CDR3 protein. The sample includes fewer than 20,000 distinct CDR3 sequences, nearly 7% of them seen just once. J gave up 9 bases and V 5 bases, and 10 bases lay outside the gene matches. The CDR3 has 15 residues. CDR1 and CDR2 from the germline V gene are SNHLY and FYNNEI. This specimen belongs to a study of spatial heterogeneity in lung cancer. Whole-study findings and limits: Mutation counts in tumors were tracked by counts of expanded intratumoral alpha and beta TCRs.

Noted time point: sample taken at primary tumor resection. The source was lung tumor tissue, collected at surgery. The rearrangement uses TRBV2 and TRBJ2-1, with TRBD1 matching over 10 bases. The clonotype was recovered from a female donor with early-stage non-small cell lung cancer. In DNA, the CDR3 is TGTGCCAGCAGTCCCTGGGGGACAGGGGAAAGTGAGCAGTTCTTC. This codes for CASSPWGTGESEQFF.